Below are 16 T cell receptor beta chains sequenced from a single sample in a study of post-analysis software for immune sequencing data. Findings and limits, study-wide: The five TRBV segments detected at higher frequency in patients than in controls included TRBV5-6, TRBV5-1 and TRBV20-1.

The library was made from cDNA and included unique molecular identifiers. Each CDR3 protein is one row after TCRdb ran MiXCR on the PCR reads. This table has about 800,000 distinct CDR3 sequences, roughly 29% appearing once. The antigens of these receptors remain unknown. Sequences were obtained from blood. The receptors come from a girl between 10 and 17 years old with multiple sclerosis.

The CDR3 protein is CASSPGYRERTDTQYF. In nucleotides, the CDR3 is TGTGCCAGCAGCCCCGGTTATCGGGAGCGGACAGATACGCAGTATTTT. V and J are TRBV28 and TRBJ2-3; possible D gene TRBD2, 6 bases. CDR3 length: 16 amino acids. V dropped 6 bases and J dropped 3 bases, with 19 bases sitting between them. From germline, CDR1 is MDHEN and CDR2 SYDVKM.

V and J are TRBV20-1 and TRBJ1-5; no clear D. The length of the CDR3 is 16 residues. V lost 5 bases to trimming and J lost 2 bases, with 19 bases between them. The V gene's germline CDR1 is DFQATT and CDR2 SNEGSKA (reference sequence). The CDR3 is CSAERSVWRGNQPQHF. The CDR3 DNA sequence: TGCAGTGCTGAGAGATCGGTGTGGCGAGGCAATCAGCCCCAGCATTTT.

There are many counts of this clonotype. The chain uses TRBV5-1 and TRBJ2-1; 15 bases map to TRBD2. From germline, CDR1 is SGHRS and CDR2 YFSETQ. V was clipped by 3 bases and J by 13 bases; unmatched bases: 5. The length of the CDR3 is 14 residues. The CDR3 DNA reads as TGCGCCAGCAGCTCGGGACTAGCGGGAGGCGACCAGTTCTTC. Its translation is CASSSGLAGGDQFF.

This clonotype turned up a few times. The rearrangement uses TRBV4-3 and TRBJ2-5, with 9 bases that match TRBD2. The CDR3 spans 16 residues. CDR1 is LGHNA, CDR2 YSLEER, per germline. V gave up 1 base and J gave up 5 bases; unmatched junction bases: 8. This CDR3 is CASSQGGGVMGETQYF. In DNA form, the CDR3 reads TGCGCCAGCAGCCAAGGCGGGGGGGTTATGGGGGAGACCCAGTACTTC.

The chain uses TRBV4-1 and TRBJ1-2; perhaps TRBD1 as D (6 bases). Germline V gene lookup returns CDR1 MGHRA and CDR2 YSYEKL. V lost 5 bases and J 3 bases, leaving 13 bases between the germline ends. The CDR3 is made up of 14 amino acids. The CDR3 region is CASSSPDRHYGYTF. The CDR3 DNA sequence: TGCGCCAGCAGCTCGCCGGACAGACACTATGGCTACACCTTC.

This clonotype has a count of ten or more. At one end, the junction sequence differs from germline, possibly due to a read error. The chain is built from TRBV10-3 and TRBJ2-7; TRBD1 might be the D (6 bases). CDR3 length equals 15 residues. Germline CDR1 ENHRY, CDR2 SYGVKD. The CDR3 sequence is CAISPLLTGSSEQYF. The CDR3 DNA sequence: TGTGCCATCAGCCCACTACTTACAGGGTCCTCCGAGCAGTACTTC.

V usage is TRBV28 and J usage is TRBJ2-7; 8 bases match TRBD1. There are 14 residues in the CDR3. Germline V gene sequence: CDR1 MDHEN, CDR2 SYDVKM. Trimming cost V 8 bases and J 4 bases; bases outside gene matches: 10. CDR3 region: CASGSGTGPYEQYF. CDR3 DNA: TGTGCCAGCGGATCCGGGACAGGCCCATACGAGCAGTACTTC.

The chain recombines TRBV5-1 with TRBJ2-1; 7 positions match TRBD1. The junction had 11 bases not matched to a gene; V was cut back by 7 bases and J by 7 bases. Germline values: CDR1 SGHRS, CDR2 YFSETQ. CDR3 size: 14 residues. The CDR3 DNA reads TGCGCCAGCCACAGGGGCAGCGTGGTAAATGAGCAGTTCTTC. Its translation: CASHRGSVVNEQFF. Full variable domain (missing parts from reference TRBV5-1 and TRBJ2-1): KAGVTQTPRYLIKTRGQQVTLSCSPISGHRSVSWYQQTPGQGLQFLFEYFSETQRNKGNFPGRFSGRQFSNSRSEMNVSTLELGDSALYLCASHRGSVVNEQFFGPGTRLTVL.

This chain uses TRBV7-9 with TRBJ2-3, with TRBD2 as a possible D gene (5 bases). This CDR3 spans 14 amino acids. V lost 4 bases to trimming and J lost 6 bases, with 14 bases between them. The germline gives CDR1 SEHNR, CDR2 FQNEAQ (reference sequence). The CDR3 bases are TGTGCCAGCAGCTCTAGGGAGACATCCGATACGCAGTATTTT. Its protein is CASSSRETSDTQYF.

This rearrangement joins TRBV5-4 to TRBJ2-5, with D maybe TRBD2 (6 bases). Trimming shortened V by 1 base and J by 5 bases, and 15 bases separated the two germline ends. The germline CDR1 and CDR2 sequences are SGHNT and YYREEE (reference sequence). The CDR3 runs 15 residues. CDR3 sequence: CASSLTSSQLETQYF. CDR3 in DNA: TGTGCCAGCAGCTTGACTAGCTCCCAACTGGAGACCCAGTACTTC.

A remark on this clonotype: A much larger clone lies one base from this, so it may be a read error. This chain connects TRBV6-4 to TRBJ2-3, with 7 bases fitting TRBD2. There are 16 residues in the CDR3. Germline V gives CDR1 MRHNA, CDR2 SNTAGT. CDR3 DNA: TGTGCCAGCAGTATTGGGTCGCGGGGGTTCACAGGTACGCAGTATTTT. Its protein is CASSIGSRGFTGTQYF.

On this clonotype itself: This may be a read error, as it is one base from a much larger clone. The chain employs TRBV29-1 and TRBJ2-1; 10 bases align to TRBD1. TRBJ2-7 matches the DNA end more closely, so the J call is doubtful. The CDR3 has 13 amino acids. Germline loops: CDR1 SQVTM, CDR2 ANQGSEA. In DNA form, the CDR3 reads TGCAGCGTGGGGACAGGGGTATCCTACGAGCAGTACTTC. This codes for CSVGTGVSYEQYF.

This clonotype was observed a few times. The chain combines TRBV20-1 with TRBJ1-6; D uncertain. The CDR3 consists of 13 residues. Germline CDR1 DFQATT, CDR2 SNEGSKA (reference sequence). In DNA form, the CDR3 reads TGCAGGACCGGACTCGACGGGAATTCACCCCTCCACTTT. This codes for CRTGLDGNSPLHF.

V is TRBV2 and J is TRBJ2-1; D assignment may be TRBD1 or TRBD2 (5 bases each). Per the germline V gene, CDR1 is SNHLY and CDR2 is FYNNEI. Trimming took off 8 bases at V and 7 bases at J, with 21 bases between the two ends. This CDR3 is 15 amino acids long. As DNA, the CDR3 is TGTGCCAGCTCCGAGGGGCGGACCCTCCCGAATGAGCAGTTCTTC. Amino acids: CASSEGRTLPNEQFF.

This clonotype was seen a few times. The CDR3 bases are TGCAGTGCTAGAGATGCGGGAGGCCCGGGATACAATGAGCAGTTCTTC. This translates into CSARDAGGPGYNEQFF. The chain is built from TRBV20-1 and TRBJ2-1, with 8 bases that match TRBD2. The length of the CDR3 is 16 residues. The V gene's germline CDR1 is DFQATT and CDR2 SNEGSKA (reference sequence). V was pared by 0 bases and J by 4 bases, with 8 bases of the junction left unmatched.

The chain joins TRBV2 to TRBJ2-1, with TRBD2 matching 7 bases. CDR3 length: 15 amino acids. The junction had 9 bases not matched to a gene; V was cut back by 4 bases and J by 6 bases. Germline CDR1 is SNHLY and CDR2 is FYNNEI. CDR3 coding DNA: TGTGCCAGCAGTGCCCGCGGGGGACGGGGCAATGAGCAGTTCTTC. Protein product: CASSARGGRGNEQFF.